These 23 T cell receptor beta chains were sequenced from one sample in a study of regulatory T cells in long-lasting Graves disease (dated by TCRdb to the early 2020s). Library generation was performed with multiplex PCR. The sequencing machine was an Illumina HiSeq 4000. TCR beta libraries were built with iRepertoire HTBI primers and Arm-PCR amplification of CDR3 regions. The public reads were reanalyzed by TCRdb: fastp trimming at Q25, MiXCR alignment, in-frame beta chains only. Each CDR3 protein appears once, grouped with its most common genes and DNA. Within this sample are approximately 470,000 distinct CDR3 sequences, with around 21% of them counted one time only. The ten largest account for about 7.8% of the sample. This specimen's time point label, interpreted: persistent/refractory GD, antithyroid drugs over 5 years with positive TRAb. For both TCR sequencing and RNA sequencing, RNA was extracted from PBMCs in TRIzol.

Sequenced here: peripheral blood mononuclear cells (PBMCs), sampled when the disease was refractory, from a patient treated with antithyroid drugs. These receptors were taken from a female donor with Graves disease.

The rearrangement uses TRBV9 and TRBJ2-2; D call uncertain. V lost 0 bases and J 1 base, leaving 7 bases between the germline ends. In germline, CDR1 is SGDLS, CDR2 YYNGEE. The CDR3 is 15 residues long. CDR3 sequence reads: CASSVESQNTGELFF. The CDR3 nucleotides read TGTGCCAGCAGCGTAGAATCACAGAACACCGGGGAGCTGTTTTTT.

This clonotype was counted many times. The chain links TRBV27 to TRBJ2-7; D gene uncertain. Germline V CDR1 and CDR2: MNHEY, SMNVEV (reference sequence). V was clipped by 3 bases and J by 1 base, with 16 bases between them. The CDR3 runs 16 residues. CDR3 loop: CASSLKVGTLSYEQYF. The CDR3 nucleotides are TGTGCCAGCAGTTTGAAGGTGGGAACCCTGTCCTACGAGCAGTACTTC.

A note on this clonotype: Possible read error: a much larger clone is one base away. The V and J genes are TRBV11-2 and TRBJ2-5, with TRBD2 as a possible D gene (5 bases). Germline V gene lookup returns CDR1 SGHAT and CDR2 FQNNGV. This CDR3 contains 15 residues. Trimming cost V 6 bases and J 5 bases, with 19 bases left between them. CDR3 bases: TGTGCCAGCAGACGGACGTATCGGGAAAGGGAGACCCAGTACTTC. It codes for CASRRTYRERETQYF. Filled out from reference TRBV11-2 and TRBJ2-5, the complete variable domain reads EAGVAQSPRYKIIEKRQSVAFWCNPISGHATLYWYQQILGQGPKLLIQFQNNGVVDDSQLPKDRFSAERLKGVDSTLKIQPAKLEDSAVYLCASRRTYRERETQYFGPGTRLLVL.

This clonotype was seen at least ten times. CDR3 amino acids: CASKLAGGTEAFF. CDR3 coding DNA: TGTGCCAGCAAACTGGCAGGGGGCACTGAAGCTTTCTTT. This chain uses TRBV28 with TRBJ1-1, with TRBD1 matching 7 bases. Germline V gives CDR1 MDHEN, CDR2 SYDVKM. This CDR3 has 13 residues. V lost 7 bases and J lost 4; bases outside the gene matches: 6.

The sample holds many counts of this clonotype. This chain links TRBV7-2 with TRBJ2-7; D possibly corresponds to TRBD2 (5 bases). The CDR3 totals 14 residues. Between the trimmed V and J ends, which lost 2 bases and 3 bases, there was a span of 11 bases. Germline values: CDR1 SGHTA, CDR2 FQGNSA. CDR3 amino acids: CASSLRTPYYEQYF. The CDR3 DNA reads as TGTGCCAGCAGCTTACGGACTCCTTACTACGAGCAGTACTTC.

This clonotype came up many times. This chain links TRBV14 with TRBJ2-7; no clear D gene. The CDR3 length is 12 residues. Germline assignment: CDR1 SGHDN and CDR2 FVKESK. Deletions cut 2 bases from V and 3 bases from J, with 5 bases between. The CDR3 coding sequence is TGTGCCAGCAGCCAACGAGGCTACGAGCAGTACTTC. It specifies CASSQRGYEQYF.

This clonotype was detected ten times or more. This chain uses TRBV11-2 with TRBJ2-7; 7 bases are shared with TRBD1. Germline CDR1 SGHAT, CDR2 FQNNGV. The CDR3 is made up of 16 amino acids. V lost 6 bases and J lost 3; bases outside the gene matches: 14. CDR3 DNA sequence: TGTGCCAGCAGTTTCACCTCGACAGGGTGGATCTACGAGCAGTACTTC. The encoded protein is CASSFTSTGWIYEQYF.

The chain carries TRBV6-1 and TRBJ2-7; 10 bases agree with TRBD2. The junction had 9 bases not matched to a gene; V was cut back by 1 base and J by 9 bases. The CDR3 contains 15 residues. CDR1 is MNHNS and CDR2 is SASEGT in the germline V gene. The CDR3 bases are TGTGCCAGCAGTGAAGGGGGCCTAGCGGGAGCGGTGCAGTACTTC. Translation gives CASSEGGLAGAVQYF.

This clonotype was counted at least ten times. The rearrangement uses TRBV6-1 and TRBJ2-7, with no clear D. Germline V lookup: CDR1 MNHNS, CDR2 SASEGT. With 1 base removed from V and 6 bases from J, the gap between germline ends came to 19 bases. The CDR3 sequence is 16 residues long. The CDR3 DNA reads TGTGCCAGCAGTGAAGTACCCGGGCCGCCCCTGGGCGAGCAGTACTTC. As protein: CASSEVPGPPLGEQYF.

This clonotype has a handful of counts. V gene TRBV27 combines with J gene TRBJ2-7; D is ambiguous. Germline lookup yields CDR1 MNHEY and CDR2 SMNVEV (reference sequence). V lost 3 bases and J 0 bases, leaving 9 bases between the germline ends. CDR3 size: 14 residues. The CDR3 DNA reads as TGTGCCAGCAGTTTTTACCCGAGCTCCTACGAGCAGTACTTC. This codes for CASSFYPSSYEQYF.

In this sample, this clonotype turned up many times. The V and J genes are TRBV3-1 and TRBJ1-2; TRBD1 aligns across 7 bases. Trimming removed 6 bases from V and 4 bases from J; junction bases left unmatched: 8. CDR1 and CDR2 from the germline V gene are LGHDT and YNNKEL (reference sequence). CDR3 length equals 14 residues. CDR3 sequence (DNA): TGTGCCAGCAGAAGACAGGGACGGGGCTATGGCTACACCTTC. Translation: CASRRQGRGYGYTF.

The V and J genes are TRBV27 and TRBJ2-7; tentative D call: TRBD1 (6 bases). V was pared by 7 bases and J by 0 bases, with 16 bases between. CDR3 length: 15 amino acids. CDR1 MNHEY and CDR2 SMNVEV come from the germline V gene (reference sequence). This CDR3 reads CASTADGDNSYEQYF. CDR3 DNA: TGTGCCAGCACTGCAGACGGGGACAACTCCTACGAGCAGTACTTC.

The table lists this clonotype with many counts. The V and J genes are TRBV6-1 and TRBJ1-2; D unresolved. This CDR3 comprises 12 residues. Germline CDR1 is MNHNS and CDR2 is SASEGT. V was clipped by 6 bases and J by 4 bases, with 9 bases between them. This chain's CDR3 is CASRDTAYGYTF. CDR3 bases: TGTGCCAGCAGAGACACTGCCTATGGCTACACCTTC.

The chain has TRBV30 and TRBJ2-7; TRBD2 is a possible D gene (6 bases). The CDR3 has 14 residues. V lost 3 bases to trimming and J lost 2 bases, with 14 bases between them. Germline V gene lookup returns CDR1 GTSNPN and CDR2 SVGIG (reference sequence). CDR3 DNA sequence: TGTGCCTGGAGACGACCCGGAGGGGCCTACGAGCAGTACTTC. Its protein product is CAWRRPGGAYEQYF.

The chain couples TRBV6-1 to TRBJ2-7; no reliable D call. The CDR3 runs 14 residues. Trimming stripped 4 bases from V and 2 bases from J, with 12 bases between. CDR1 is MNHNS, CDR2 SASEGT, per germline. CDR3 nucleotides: TGTGCCAGCAGTGCCCCTCGTGGAGCCTACGAGCAGTACTTC. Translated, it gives CASSAPRGAYEQYF.

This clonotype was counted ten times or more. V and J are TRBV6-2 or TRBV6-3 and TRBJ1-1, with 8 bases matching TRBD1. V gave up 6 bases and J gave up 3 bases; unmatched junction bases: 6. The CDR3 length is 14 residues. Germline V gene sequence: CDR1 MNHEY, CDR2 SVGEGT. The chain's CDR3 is CASRLTGDHTEAFF. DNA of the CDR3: TGTGCCAGCAGGTTGACAGGGGATCACACTGAAGCTTTCTTT.

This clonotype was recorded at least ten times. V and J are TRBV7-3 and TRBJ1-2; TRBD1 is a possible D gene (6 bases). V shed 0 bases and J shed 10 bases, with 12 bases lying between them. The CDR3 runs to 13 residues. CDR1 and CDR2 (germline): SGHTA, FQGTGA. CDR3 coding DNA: TGTGCCAGCAGCTTAACCCCGGACAGAAACTACACCTTC. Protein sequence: CASSLTPDRNYTF. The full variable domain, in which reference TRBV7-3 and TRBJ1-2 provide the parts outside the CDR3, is GAGVSQTPSNKVTEKGKYVELRCDPISGHTALYWYRQSLGQGPEFLIYFQGTGAADDSGLPNDRFFAVRPEGSVSTLKIQRTERGDSAVYLCASSLTPDRNYTFGSGTRLTVV.

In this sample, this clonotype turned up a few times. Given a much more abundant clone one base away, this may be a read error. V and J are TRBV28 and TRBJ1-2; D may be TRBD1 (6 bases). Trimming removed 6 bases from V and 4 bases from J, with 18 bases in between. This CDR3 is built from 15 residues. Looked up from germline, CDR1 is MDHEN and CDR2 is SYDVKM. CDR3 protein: CASSIGGAFIYGYTF. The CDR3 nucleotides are TGTGCCAGCAGCATCGGGGGCGCTTTCATCTATGGCTACACCTTC.

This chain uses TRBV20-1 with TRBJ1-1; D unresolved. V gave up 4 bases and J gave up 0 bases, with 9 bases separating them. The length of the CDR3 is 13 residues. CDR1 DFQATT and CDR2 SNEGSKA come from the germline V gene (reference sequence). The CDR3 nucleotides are TGCAGTGCTACGCGGAACATGAACACTGAAGCTTTCTTT. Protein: CSATRNMNTEAFF.

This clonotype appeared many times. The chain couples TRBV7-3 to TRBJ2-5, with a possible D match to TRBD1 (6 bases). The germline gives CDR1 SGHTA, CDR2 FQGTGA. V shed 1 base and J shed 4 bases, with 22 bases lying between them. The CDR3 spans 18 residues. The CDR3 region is CASSLRPASGQSPETQYF. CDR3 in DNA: TGTGCCAGCAGCTTAAGGCCCGCATCAGGACAGTCACCAGAGACCCAGTACTTC.

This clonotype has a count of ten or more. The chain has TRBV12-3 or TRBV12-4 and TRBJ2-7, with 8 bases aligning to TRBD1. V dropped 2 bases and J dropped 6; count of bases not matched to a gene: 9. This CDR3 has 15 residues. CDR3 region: CASSLNVQGVSEQYF. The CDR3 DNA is TGTGCCAGCAGTTTAAACGTACAGGGGGTCTCCGAGCAGTACTTC.

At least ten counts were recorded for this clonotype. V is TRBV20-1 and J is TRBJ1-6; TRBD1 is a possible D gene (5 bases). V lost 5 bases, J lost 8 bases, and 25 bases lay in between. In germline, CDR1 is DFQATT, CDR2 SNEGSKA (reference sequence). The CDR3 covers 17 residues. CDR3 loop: CSADLNSGTASDSPLHF. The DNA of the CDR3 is TGCAGTGCTGACCTAAATTCCGGGACCGCCTCGGATTCACCCCTCCACTTT.

The chain's CDR3 is CASSVVPSPYNEQFF. The CDR3 bases are TGTGCCAGCAGCGTAGTCCCAAGCCCCTACAATGAGCAGTTCTTC. The chain combines TRBV9 with TRBJ2-1, with no clear D. V gave up 0 bases and J gave up 2 bases, with 9 bases separating them. The CDR3 covers 15 residues. From germline, CDR1 is SGDLS and CDR2 YYNGEE.